This T cell receptor beta chain was captured in a study of neurological immune-mediated disorders. About the research overall: There were about 35 multiple sclerosis patients; around 31 were relapsing-remitting and 3 were secondary progressive.

The unsorted libraries were prepared from 2 million PBMCs (stored at -80 C). This clonotype was found a few times. Its specificity is unknown. This CDR3 spans 15 amino acids. CDR1 is SGHRS, CDR2 YFSETQ, per germline. With 1 base removed from V and 2 bases from J, the gap between germline ends came to 10 bases. By 5'RACE with 10-nucleotide random UMIs, the cDNA was made. Each CDR3 protein is one row after TCRdb ran MiXCR on the 5' RACE reads. The sample shows roughly 71,000 distinct CDR3 sequences, almost 4% of them seen only once. Study results and caveats: One related-CDR3 cluster, which may be a signature, held the repertoires of 18 of 34 multiple sclerosis patients after phylogenetic grouping.

The chain recombines TRBV5-1 with TRBJ2-1, with a possible D match to TRBD2 (6 bases). The sample taken for sequencing was PBMCs. This sequence was found in a man aged 30 to 39 with multiple sclerosis. The CDR3 DNA reads TGCGCCAGCAGCTTGCGCGGGGACCCCTACAATGAGCAGTTCTTC. It codes for CASSLRGDPYNEQFF.